The sequence of this T cell receptor beta chain was determined in a study of T cell responses to AZD1222 COVID-19 vaccine. The assay was immunoSEQ multiplex PCR, and TCRdb's table has in-frame clones only and misses some. Of 60,000 to 90,000 clones listed, roughly 84% are singletons. This specimen was peripheral blood, taken 28 days after the second AZD1222 dose. The TCR was taken from an adult who received the AZD1222 COVID-19 vaccine.

The CDR3 DNA reads TGTGCCAGCAACAGGGTAGTGACCGGGGAGCTGTTTTTT. This codes for CASNRVVTGELFF. The chain is built from TRBV7-2 and TRBJ2-2; D is perhaps TRBD1 (6 bases). Germline V gene lookup returns CDR1 SGHTA and CDR2 FQGNSA. The CDR3 length is 13 residues. The V and J ends lost 7 bases and 5 bases respectively, with 11 bases between them.